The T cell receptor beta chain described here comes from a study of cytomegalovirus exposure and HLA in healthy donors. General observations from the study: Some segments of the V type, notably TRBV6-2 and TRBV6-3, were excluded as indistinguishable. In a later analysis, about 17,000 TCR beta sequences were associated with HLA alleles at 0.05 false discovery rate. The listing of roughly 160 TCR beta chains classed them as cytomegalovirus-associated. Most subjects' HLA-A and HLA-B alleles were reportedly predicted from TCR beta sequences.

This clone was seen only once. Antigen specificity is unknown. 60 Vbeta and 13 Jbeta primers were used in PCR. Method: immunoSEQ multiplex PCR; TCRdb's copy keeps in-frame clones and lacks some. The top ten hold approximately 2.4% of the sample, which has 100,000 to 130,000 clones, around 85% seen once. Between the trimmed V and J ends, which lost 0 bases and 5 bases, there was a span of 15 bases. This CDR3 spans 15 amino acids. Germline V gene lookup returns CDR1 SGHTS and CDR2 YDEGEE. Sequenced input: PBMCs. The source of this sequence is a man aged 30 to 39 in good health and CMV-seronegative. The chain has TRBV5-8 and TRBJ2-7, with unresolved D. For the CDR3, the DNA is TGTGCCAGCAGCTTGGCCTGGAGTAGCAACCACGAGCAGTACTTC. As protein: CASSLAWSSNHEQYF.